The TCR beta chain under discussion was sequenced for a study of CD8+CD57+ T cells in acquired aplastic anemia. Study in general: The DNA of sorted CD4+ and CD8+ cells averaged 3.2 ug.

The template used for profiling TCR beta VDJ and CDR3 was genomic DNA. TCRdb re-called the reads with MiXCR, one entry per CDR3 protein. The sample shows some 170,000 distinct CDR3 sequences, around 40% of them seen only once. The germline V and J ends were trimmed by 0 bases and 5 bases, with 14 bases remaining between them. The CDR3 has 16 residues. In germline, CDR1 is MGHRA, CDR2 YSYEKL. The TCR was taken from a human donor in good health. Sequenced sample: sorted CD4+, CD8+, or CD8+CD57+ T cells (not recorded which) from PBMCs. The genes are TRBV4-1 and TRBJ2-1; no clear D. The CDR3 DNA follows: TGCGCCAGCAGCCAAGATTCCACACCGGGTCACAATGAGCAGTTCTTC. It translates to CASSQDSTPGHNEQFF.